This T cell receptor beta chain is from a study of T cells expressing NK-cell markers. Across the whole study: Each TCR beta repertoire originated in sorted T cells that were CD3+CD56+NKG2C+, CD3+CD56+NKG2C- or CD3+CD56-NKG2C+. Just one sequenced donor of eight was HCMV-seronegative, while seven were seropositive.

TCRdb reprocessed the 5' RACE reads, keeping one entry per CDR3 protein, no DNA. The sample holds fewer than 300,000 distinct CDR3 sequences. CDR1 and CDR2 from the germline V gene are DFQATT and SNEGSKA (reference sequence). The CDR3 consists of 17 residues. About this clonotype itself: Its cognate antigen is unknown.

Study results and limitations: In roughly 6 donors, dominant CD3+CD56+NKG2C+ clones formed about 1.0-7.5% of CD8+ cells.

The sample was blood T cells: a sorted CD56 or NKG2C T cell subset, CD4+ or CD8+ T cells, or bulk PBMC T cells (not recorded which). V and J are TRBV20-1 and TRBJ1-4; there is no DNA to check the TCRdb D call of TRBD1. The sequence came from a woman between 18 and 75 years old in good health. This CDR3 reads CSARDTGHPATNEKLFF.